The 24 T cell receptor beta chains reported below all come from one sample, sequenced in a study of T cells in Graves' hyperthyroidism and ophthalmopathy. Amplified TCR beta CDR3 regions came from RNA transcripts. TCR CDR3 underwent first-round RT-PCR with the HTBI primer set. TCRdb reanalysed the multiplex PCR reads using MiXCR and keeps one entry per CDR3 protein. The table has 300,000 to 400,000 distinct CDR3 sequences, under 15% seen once. Sequencing input: blood. The source is a woman younger than 30 with Graves' hyperthyroidism.

This clonotype was picked up many times. V and J are TRBV12-3 or TRBV12-4 and TRBJ1-2; unclear D gene. Trimming left V 6 bases short and J 6 bases short, with 26 bases between. The CDR3 sequence is 17 residues long. The CDR3 DNA reads as TGTGCCAGCAGCCCCATACCCCTGAGCCTAAAACAACATGGCTACACCTTC. This gives the protein CASSPIPLSLKQHGYTF.

Ten or more counts support this clonotype. This chain connects TRBV28 to TRBJ1-2; D gene uncertain. Germline V gene data show CDR1 as MDHEN and CDR2 as SYDVKM. This CDR3 comprises 12 residues. V lost 5 bases to trimming and J lost 8 bases, with 12 bases between them. The chain's CDR3 is CASSPLEEGYTF. DNA of the CDR3: TGTGCCAGCAGTCCTCTGGAGGAAGGCTACACCTTC.

This clonotype was counted at least ten times. The CDR3 region has the DNA TGTGCCAGCAGCCCGACGGGAGGAGTAGCAGATACGCAGTATTTT. It encodes CASSPTGGVADTQYF. V usage is TRBV7-3 and J usage is TRBJ2-3, with 7 nucleotides matching TRBD2. Per the germline V gene, CDR1 is SGHTA and CDR2 is FQGTGA. V gave up 5 bases and J gave up 4 bases; unmatched junction bases: 9. CDR3 length: 15 amino acids.

This clonotype was counted ten times or more. This chain's CDR3 is CASGIAGIYNEQFF. CDR3 coding DNA: TGTGCTAGTGGCATAGCGGGGATTTACAATGAGCAGTTCTTC. This chain uses TRBV12-5 with TRBJ2-1; TRBD2 aligns across 8 bases. Germline assignment: CDR1 LGHNT and CDR2 FRNRAP. The CDR3 consists of 14 residues. The ends lost 6 bases at V and 4 bases at J; junction bases unmatched: 5.

This clonotype was observed many times. The chain couples TRBV5-1 to TRBJ1-2; TRBD1 might be the D (6 bases). The CDR3 runs to 12 residues. The germline V and J ends were trimmed by 3 bases and 5 bases, with 8 bases remaining between them. CDR1 is SGHRS, CDR2 YFSETQ, per germline. CDR3 DNA: TGCGCCAGCAGCTCCGGGACATATGGCTACACCTTC. Its protein product is CASSSGTYGYTF.

This clonotype showed up many times. The rearrangement joins TRBV7-6 to TRBJ1-4; no definite D call. This CDR3 is built from 15 residues. Germline CDR1 is SGHVS and CDR2 is FNYEAQ. The V end was cut by 3 bases, the J end by 8 bases, with 16 bases between. This CDR3 reads CASSFGSNPGEKLFF. The CDR3 DNA reads TGTGCCAGCAGCTTCGGGAGTAACCCGGGCGAAAAACTGTTTTTT. The full variable domain, rest sourced from reference TRBV7-6 and TRBJ1-4, is GAGVSQSPRYKVTKRGQDVALRCDPISGHVSLYWYRQALGQGPEFLTYFNYEAQQDKSGLPNDRFSAERPEGSISTLTIQRTEQRDSAMYRCASSFGSNPGEKLFFGSGTQLSVL.

This clonotype was counted at least ten times. The chain joins TRBV20-1 to TRBJ2-7, with 8 bases lining up with TRBD1. This CDR3 region has 13 residues. CDR1 is DFQATT and CDR2 is SNEGSKA in the germline V gene (reference sequence). With V trimmed by 4 bases and J by 2 bases, 4 bases remained unmatched. As DNA, the CDR3 is TGCAGTGCTAACCGGGACAGGACCTACGAGCAGTACTTC. Its translation is CSANRDRTYEQYF.

This clonotype was recorded many times. The chain employs TRBV2 and TRBJ2-2; 9 nucleotides agree with TRBD2. The V gene end was trimmed by 11 bases and the J gene end by 6 bases; junction bases not matched to a gene: 13. The CDR3 has 15 amino acids. The germline CDR1 and CDR2 sequences are SNHLY and FYNNEI. In DNA, the CDR3 is TGTGCCTCCCTTGGGGCTAGCGGGAAGGCCGGGGAGCTGTTTTTT. Translated, it gives CASLGASGKAGELFF. Full variable domain (remainder filled in from reference TRBV2 and TRBJ2-2): EPEVTQTPSHQVTQMGQEVILRCVPISNHLYFYWYRQILGQKVEFLVSFYNNEISEKSEIFDDQFSVERPDGSNFTLKIRSTKLEDSAMYFCASLGASGKAGELFFGEGSRLTVL.

The rearrangement links TRBV5-1 to TRBJ2-5; no firm D call. The CDR3 spans 12 residues. V was cut by 0 bases and J by 1 base, with 1 base left in between. Germline V CDR1 and CDR2: SGHRS, YFSETQ. In DNA, the CDR3 is TGCGCCAGCAGCTTGGTCCAAGAGACCCAGTACTTC. The encoded protein is CASSLVQETQYF.

The chain recombines TRBV10-3 with TRBJ1-1; 10 bases map to TRBD1. This CDR3 region has 13 residues. The ends lost 7 bases at V and 4 bases at J; junction bases unmatched: 3. Per germline, CDR1 ENHRY and CDR2 SYGVKD. In nucleotides, the CDR3 is TGTGCCATCAATGACAGGGGGCTCACTGAAGCTTTCTTT. Its translation: CAINDRGLTEAFF.

This clonotype has ten or more counts. The chain employs TRBV20-1 and TRBJ2-1, with TRBD2 matching over 9 bases. The V gene's germline CDR1 is DFQATT and CDR2 SNEGSKA (reference sequence). The trim removed 7 bases at V and 10 bases at J, leaving 17 bases unmatched. The CDR3 runs to 15 residues. CDR3 bases: TGCAGTGTCCACAACCCAGGCGGGGGGGCCGGAGAGCAGTTCTTC. Translation: CSVHNPGGGAGEQFF.

The sample holds many counts of this clonotype. V gene TRBV18 combines with J gene TRBJ1-4, with D hard to call. With 3 bases removed from V and 6 bases from J, the gap between germline ends came to 8 bases. The CDR3 consists of 13 residues. Per the germline V gene, CDR1 is KGHSH and CDR2 is LQKENI. In DNA, the CDR3 is TGTGCCAGCTCACCGGATAGATATGAAAAACTGTTTTTT. It is translated as CASSPDRYEKLFF.

This clonotype was counted many times. The chain carries TRBV30 and TRBJ2-1; 9 nucleotides line up with TRBD1. V trimming: 5 bases; J trimming: 2 bases; junction bases outside the gene matches: 7. Germline V gene data show CDR1 as GTSNPN and CDR2 as SVGIG (reference sequence). The CDR3 spans 15 residues. The CDR3 sequence: CAWQDRGSTYNEQFF. Written as DNA, the CDR3 is TGTGCCTGGCAGGACAGGGGATCGACCTACAATGAGCAGTTCTTC.

This clonotype occurred many times. V and J are TRBV6-2 or TRBV6-3 and TRBJ2-1, with D unclear. The V gene lost 5 bases and the J gene lost 6 bases, with 11 bases spanning the gap. This CDR3 region has 13 residues. Germline-derived CDR1 and CDR2 are MNHEY and SVGEGT. CDR3: CASSLRTSNEQFF. DNA of the CDR3: TGTGCCAGCAGTCTGCGGACGTCCAATGAGCAGTTCTTC.

This chain joins TRBV5-6 and TRBJ1-1, with D unclear. The CDR3 consists of 15 residues. V lost 3 bases and J 2 bases, leaving 14 bases between the germline ends. Per germline, CDR1 SGHDT and CDR2 YYEEEE. CDR3 bases: TGTGCCAGCAGCTCGGACGGACGGCTAAACACTGAAGCTTTCTTT. Its protein is CASSSDGRLNTEAFF.

V gene TRBV25-1 combines with J gene TRBJ1-5; D is ambiguous. V lost 4 bases and J lost 3, with 10 bases in between. Germline V gene lookup returns CDR1 MGHDK and CDR2 SYGVNS. The CDR3 is 14 amino acids. This CDR3 reads CASSGDGHNQPQHF. CDR3 nucleotides: TGTGCCAGCAGTGGAGACGGGCACAATCAGCCCCAGCATTTT. Based on the CDR3 plus reference TRBV25-1 and TRBJ1-5, the full variable domain is EADIYQTPRYLVIGTGKKITLECSQTMGHDKMYWYQQDPGMELHLIHYSYGVNSTEKGDLSSESTVSRIRTEHFPLTLESARPSHTSQYLCASSGDGHNQPQHFGDGTRLSIL.

Comment on this clonotype: A much larger clone sits a single nucleotide away, making a read error possible. The chain carries TRBV2 and TRBJ2-7; 9 bases line up with TRBD2. The CDR3 is 14 residues long. V trimming: 5 bases; J trimming: 8 bases; junction bases outside the gene matches: 10. Germline loops: CDR1 SNHLY, CDR2 FYNNEI. CDR3 residues: CASSPPGSGGQQYF. DNA for the CDR3: TGTGCCAGCAGTCCCCCGGGTAGCGGGGGCCAGCAGTACTTC. Using reference TRBV2 and TRBJ2-7 for the parts outside the CDR3, the full variable domain is EPEVTQTPSHQVTQMGQEVILRCVPISNHLYFYWYRQILGQKVEFLVSFYNNEISEKSEIFDDQFSVERPDGSNFTLKIRSTKLEDSAMYFCASSPPGSGGQQYFGPGTRLTVT.

The table lists this clonotype with many counts. The chain joins TRBV2 to TRBJ2-5; tentatively, D is TRBD1 or TRBD2 (5 bases each). This CDR3 has 12 residues. The germline V gene has CDR1 SNHLY and CDR2 FYNNEI. V shed 8 bases and J shed 1 base, with 8 bases lying between them. The CDR3 protein is CASGTRQETQYF. In DNA, the CDR3 is TGTGCCAGCGGGACCCGCCAAGAGACCCAGTACTTC.

This chain connects TRBV10-2 to TRBJ2-3; D gene uncertain. This CDR3 comprises 12 residues. V was trimmed by 5 bases and J by 5 bases, leaving 8 bases between them. The germline gives CDR1 WSHSY, CDR2 SAAADI. The CDR3 DNA is TGCGCCAGCAGTAAGGTCCAAGATACGCAGTATTTT. Its translation is CASSKVQDTQYF.

This clonotype was found a few times. The chain carries TRBV28 and TRBJ2-5; D might be TRBD1 (6 bases). Trimming left V 6 bases short and J 2 bases short, with 13 bases between. The CDR3 loop spans 14 amino acids. CDR1 is MDHEN, CDR2 SYDVKM, per germline. This CDR3 reads CASSQPGQQETQYF. CDR3 nucleotide sequence: TGTGCCAGCAGCCAACCGGGACAACAAGAGACCCAGTACTTC.

The chain links TRBV28 to TRBJ2-1; the match to TRBD2 covers 10 bases. V shed 6 bases, J shed 8 bases, and the junction held 4 bases outside the gene matches. This CDR3 has 13 amino acids. CDR1 and CDR2 (germline): MDHEN, SYDVKM. The CDR3 sequence is CASRLAGEDEQFF. The CDR3 DNA reads as TGTGCCAGCAGGCTAGCGGGAGAGGATGAGCAGTTCTTC. Supplemented by reference TRBV28 and TRBJ2-1, the full variable domain reads DVKVTQSSRYLVKRTGEKVFLECVQDMDHENMFWYRQDPGLGLRLIYFSYDVKMKEKGDIPEGYSVSREKKERFSLILESASTNQTSMYLCASRLAGEDEQFFGPGTRLTVL.

There are many counts of this clonotype. The chain recombines TRBV2 with TRBJ1-2, with unresolved D. V was trimmed by 3 bases and J by 8 bases, leaving 10 bases between them. The germline gives CDR1 SNHLY, CDR2 FYNNEI. The CDR3 consists of 12 residues. This chain's CDR3 is CASSELGSGYTF. CDR3 sequence (DNA): TGTGCCAGCAGTGAGTTGGGGAGCGGCTACACCTTC.

The table lists this clonotype with many counts. V is TRBV2 and J is TRBJ2-5; the D is unclear. This CDR3 comprises 12 residues. Trimming left V 5 bases short and J 2 bases short, with 6 bases between. Germline assignment: CDR1 SNHLY and CDR2 FYNNEI. The CDR3 coding sequence is TGTGCCAGCAGTACGGGTCAAGAGACCCAGTACTTC. Residues: CASSTGQETQYF. Full variable domain (missing parts from reference TRBV2 and TRBJ2-5): EPEVTQTPSHQVTQMGQEVILRCVPISNHLYFYWYRQILGQKVEFLVSFYNNEISEKSEIFDDQFSVERPDGSNFTLKIRSTKLEDSAMYFCASSTGQETQYFGPGTRLLVL.

This clonotype was seen ten or more times. The rearrangement joins TRBV2 to TRBJ2-1; tentative D call: TRBD1 (5 bases). The germline V gene has CDR1 SNHLY and CDR2 FYNNEI. The CDR3 length is 15 residues. V was clipped by 6 bases and J by 0 bases, with 12 bases between them. The CDR3 DNA follows: TGTGCCAGCAGATACAGGCTGAGCTCCTACAATGAGCAGTTCTTC. It is translated as CASRYRLSSYNEQFF.